This T cell receptor beta chain is from a study of blood T cell repertoires in COVID-19. The overall study: Sites across the United States, Italy and Spain contributed samples from acute and convalescent COVID-19. PBMCs, B-cell-depleted T cells, or T cells provided the cDNA or gDNA that made up the material.

Authors' analysis steps: Reference gene primer amplification gave nucleated cell count estimates. The table came from immunoSEQ multiplex PCR; TCRdb's copy has only in-frame clones and leaves some out. That table is the source of V, J and clone size, and D and trimming were worked out from the DNA. The sample consists of roughly 280,000 clones, approximately 86% of them appearing once. V gave up 5 bases and J gave up 3 bases, with 11 bases separating them. Germline assignment: CDR1 SGHAT and CDR2 FQNNGV. This CDR3 has 14 residues. The sample consisted of peripheral blood. The TCR comes from a man aged 35 to 55 with active or convalescent COVID-19. V and J are TRBV11-2 and TRBJ2-1; the D gene is possibly TRBD2 (6 bases). CDR3 DNA sequence: TGTGCCAGCAGCCCCGAGGAGGGCTACAATGAGCAGTTCTTC. This sequence encodes CASSPEEGYNEQFF.